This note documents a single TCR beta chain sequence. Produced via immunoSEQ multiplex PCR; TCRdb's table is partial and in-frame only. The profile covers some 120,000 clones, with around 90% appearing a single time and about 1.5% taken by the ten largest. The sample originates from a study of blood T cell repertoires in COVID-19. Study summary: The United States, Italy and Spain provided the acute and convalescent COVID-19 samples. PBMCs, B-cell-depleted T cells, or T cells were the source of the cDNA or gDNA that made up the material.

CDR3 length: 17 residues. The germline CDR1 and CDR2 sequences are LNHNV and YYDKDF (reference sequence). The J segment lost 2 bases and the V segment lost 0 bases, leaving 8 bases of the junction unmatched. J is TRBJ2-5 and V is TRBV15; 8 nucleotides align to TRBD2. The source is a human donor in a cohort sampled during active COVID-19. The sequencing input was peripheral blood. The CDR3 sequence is CATSRDRGTRKQETQYF. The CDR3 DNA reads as TGTGCCACCAGCAGAGATCGCGGGACTAGAAAACAAGAGACCCAGTACTTC.